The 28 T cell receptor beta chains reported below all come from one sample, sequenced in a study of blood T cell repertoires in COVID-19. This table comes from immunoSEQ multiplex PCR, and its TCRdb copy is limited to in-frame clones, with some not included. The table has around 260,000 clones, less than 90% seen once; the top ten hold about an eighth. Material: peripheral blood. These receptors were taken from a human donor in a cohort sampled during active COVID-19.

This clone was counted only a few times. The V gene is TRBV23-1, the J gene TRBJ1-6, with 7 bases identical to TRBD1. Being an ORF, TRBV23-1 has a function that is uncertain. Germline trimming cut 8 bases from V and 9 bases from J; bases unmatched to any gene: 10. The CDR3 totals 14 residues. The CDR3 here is CASGDRDACSPLHF. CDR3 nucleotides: TGCGCCAGCGGAGACAGGGACGCGTGTTCACCCCTCCACTTT.

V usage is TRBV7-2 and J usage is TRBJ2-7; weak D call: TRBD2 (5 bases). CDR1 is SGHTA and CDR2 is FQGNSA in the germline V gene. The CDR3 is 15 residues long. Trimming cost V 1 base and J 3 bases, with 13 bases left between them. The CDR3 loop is CASSLDGGGLYEQYF. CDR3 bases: TGTGCCAGCAGCTTAGATGGCGGCGGGCTCTACGAGCAGTACTTC.

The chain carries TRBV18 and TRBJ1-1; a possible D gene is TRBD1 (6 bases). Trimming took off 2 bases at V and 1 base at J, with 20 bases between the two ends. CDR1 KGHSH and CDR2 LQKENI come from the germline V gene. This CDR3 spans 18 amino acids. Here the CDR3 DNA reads TGTGCCAGCTCACCAAGAAGTCTTCAGGGACAACCGAACACTGAAGCTTTCTTT. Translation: CASSPRSLQGQPNTEAFF.

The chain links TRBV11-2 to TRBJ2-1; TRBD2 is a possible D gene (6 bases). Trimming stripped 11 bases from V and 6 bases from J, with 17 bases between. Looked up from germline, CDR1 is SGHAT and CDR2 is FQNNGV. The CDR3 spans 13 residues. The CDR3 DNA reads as TGTGCCGGAGGGACTGCCCCTTTCAATGAGCAGTTCTTC. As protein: CAGGTAPFNEQFF.

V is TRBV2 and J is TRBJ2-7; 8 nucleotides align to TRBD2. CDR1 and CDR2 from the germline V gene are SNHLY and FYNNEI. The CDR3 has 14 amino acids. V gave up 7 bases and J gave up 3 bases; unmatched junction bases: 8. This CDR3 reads CASTAGGLRYEQYF. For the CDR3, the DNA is TGTGCCAGCACTGCGGGGGGCCTGCGCTACGAGCAGTACTTC. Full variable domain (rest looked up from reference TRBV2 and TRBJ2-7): EPEVTQTPSHQVTQMGQEVILRCVPISNHLYFYWYRQILGQKVEFLVSFYNNEISEKSEIFDDQFSVERPDGSNFTLKIRSTKLEDSAMYFCASTAGGLRYEQYFGPGTRLTVT.

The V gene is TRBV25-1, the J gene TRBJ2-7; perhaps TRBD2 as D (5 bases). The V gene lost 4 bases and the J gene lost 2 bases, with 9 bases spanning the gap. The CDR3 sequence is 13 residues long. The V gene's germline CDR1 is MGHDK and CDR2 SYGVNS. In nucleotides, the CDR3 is TGTGCCAGCAGTGGGCCCGGGGCCTACGAGCAGTACTTC. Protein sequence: CASSGPGAYEQYF.

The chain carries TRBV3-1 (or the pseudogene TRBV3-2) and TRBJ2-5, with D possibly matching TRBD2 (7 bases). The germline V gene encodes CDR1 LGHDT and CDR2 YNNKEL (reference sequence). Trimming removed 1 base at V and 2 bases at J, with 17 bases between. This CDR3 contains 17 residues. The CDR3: CASSQGLKGGRQETQYF. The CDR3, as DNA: TGTGCCAGCAGCCAAGGGCTAAAGGGGGGGAGGCAAGAGACCCAGTACTTC.

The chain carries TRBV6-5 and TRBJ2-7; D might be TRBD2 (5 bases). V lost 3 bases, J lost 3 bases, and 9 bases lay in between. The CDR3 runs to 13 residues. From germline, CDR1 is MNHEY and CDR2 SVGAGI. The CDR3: CASSYTGNYEQYF. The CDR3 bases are TGTGCCAGCAGTTATACGGGGAACTACGAGCAGTACTTC.

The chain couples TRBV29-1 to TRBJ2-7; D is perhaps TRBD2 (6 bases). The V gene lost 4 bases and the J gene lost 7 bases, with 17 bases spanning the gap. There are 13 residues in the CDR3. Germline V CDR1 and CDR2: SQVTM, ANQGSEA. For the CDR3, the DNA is TGCAGCGTTGCCCCGGGACTCTTGGGGGAGCAGTACTTC. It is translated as CSVAPGLLGEQYF.

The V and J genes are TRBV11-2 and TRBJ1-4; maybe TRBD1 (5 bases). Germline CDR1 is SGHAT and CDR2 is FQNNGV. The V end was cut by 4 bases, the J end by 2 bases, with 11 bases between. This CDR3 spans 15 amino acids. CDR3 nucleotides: TGTGCCAGCAGCTGGGGGGGAACCACTAATGAAAAACTGTTTTTT. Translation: CASSWGGTTNEKLFF.

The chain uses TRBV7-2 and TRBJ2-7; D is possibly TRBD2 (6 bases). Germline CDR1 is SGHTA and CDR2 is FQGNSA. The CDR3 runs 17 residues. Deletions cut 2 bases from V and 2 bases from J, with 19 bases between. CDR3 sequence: CASSLRRVGLRAYEQYF. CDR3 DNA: TGTGCCAGCAGCTTAAGGAGGGTGGGATTGCGGGCCTACGAGCAGTACTTC.

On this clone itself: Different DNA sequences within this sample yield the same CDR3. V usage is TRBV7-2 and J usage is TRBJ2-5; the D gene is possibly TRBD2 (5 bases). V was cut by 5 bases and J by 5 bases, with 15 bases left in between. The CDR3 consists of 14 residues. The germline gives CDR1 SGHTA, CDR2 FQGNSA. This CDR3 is CASSRSGRGETQYF. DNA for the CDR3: TGTGCCAGCAGCCGCTCCGGGCGCGGGGAGACCCAGTACTTC.

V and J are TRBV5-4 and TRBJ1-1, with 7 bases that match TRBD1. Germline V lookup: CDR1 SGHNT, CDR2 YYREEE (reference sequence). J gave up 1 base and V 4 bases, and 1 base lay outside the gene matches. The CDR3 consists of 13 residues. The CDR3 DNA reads TGTGCCAGCAGCGGGACAGCGAACACTGAAGCTTTCTTT. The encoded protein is CASSGTANTEAFF. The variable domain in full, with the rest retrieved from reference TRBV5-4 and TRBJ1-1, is ETGVTQSPTHLIKTRGQQVTLRCSSQSGHNTVSWYQQALGQGPQFIFQYYREEENGRGNFPPRFSGLQFPNYSSELNVNALELDDSALYLCASSGTANTEAFFGQGTRLTVV.

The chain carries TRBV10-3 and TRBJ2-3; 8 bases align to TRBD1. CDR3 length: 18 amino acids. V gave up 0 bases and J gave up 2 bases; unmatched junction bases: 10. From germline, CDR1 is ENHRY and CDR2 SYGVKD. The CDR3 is CAISESGGQGYNTDTQYF. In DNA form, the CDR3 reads TGTGCCATCAGTGAGTCGGGCGGACAGGGTTACAACACAGATACGCAGTATTTT.

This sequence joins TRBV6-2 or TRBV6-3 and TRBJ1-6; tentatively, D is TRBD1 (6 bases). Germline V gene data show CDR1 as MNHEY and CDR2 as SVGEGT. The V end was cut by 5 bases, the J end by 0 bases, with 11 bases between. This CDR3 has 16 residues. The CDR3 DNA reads TGTGCCAGCAGTCCGGAAGGGGGCTCCTATAATTCACCCCTCCACTTT. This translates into CASSPEGGSYNSPLHF.

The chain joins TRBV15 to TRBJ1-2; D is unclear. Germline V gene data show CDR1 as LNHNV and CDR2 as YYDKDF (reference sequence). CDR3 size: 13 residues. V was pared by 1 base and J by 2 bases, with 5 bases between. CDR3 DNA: TGTGCCACCAGCAGAGGCGGGAACTATGGCTACACCTTC. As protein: CATSRGGNYGYTF. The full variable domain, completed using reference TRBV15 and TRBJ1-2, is DAMVIQNPRYQVTQFGKPVTLSCSQTLNHNVMYWYQQKSSQAPKLLFHYYDKDFNNEADTPDNFQSRRPNTSFCFLDIRSPGLGDTAMYLCATSRGGNYGYTFGSGTRLTVV.

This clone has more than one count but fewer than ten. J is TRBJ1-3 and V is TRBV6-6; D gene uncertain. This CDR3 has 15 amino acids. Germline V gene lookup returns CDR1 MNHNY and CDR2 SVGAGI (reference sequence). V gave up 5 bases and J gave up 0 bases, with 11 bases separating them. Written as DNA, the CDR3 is TGTGCCAGCAGTCGTGGGGAGTTCTCTGGAAACACCATATATTTT. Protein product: CASSRGEFSGNTIYF.

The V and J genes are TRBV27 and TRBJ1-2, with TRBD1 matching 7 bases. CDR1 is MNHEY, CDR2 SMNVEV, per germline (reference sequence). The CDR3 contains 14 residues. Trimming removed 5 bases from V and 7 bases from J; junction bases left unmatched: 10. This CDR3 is CASSPRQGLGGYTF. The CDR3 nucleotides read TGTGCCAGCAGTCCACGACAGGGATTGGGTGGCTACACCTTC.

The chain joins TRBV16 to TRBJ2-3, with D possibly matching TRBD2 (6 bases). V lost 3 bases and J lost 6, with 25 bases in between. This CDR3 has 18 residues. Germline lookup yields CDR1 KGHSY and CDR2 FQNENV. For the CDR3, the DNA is TGTGCCAGCAGCCAGTTCGGCCCTTCTAGCGCACGGGAGGATACGCAGTATTTT. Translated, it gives CASSQFGPSSAREDTQYF.

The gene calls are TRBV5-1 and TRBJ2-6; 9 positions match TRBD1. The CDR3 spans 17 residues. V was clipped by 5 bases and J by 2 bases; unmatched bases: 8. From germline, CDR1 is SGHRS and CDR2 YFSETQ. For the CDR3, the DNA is TGCGCCAGCAGTCCGGGACAGGGATTGACTGGGGCCAACGTCCTGACTTTC. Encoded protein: CASSPGQGLTGANVLTF. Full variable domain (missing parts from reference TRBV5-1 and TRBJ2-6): KAGVTQTPRYLIKTRGQQVTLSCSPISGHRSVSWYQQTPGQGLQFLFEYFSETQRNKGNFPGRFSGRQFSNSRSEMNVSTLELGDSALYLCASSPGQGLTGANVLTFGAGSRLTVL.

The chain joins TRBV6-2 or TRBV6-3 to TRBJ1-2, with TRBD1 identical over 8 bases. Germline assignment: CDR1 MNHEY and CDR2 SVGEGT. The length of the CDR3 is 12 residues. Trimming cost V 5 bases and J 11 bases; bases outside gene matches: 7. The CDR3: CASSRQGRGYTF. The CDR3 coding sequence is TGTGCCAGCAGTCGACAGGGGAGGGGATACACCTTC.

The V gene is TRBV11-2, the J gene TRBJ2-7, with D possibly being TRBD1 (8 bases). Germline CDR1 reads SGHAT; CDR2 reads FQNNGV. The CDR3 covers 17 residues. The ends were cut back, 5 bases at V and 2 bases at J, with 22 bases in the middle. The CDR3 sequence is CASSLQGGLFPTYEQYF. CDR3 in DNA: TGTGCCAGCAGCCTACAGGGGGGGCTTTTTCCTACCTACGAGCAGTACTTC.

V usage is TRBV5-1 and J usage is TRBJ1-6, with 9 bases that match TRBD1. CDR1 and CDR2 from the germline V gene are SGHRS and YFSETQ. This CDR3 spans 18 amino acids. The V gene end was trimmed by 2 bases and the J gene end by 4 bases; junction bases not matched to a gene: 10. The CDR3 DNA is TGCGCCAGCAGCTTAAGGGACAGGGCCCAACTATATAATTCACCCCTCCACTTT. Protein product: CASSLRDRAQLYNSPLHF.

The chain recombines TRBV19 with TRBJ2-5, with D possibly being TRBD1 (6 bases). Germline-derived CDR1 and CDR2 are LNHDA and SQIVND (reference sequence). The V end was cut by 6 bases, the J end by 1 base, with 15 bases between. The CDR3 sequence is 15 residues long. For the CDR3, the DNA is TGTGCCAGTAGAAACCTCAGGGGAAGCCAAGAGACCCAGTACTTC. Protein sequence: CASRNLRGSQETQYF. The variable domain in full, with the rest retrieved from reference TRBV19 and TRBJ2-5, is DGGITQSPKYLFRKEGQNVTLSCEQNLNHDAMYWYRQDPGQGLRLIYYSQIVNDFQKGDIAEGYSVSREKKESFPLTVTSAQKNPTAFYLCASRNLRGSQETQYFGPGTRLLVL.

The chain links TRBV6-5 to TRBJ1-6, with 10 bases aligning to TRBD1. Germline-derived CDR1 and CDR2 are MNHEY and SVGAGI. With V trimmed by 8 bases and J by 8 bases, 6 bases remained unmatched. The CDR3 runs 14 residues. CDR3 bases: TGTGCCAGCTCCCGGGACAGGGGATATTCACCCCTCCACTTT. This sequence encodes CASSRDRGYSPLHF.

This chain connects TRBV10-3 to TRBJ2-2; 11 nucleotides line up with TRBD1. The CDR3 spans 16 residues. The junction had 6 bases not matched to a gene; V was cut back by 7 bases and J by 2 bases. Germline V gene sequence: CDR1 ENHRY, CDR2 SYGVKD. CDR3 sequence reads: CAINQGQGANTGELFF. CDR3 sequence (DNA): TGTGCCATCAACCAAGGACAGGGGGCTAACACCGGGGAGCTGTTTTTT.

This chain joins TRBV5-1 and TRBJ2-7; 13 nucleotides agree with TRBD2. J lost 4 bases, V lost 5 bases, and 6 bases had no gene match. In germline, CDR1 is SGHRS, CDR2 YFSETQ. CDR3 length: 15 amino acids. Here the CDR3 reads CASRELAGGPYEQYF. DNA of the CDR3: TGCGCCAGCAGAGAACTAGCGGGAGGGCCGTACGAGCAGTACTTC.

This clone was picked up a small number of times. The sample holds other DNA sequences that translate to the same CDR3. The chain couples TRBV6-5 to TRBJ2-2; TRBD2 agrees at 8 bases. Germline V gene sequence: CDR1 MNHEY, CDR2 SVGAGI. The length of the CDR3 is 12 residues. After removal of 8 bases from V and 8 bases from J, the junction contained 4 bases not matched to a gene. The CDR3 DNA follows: TGTGCCAGCCAGCGGGAGACAGGGGAGCTGTTTTTT. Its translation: CASQRETGELFF.